The following is a TCR beta chain sequence with its context. Its specificity is unknown. Other DNA sequences from this sample encode an identical CDR3 as well. Produced via immunoSEQ multiplex PCR; TCRdb's table is partial and in-frame only. The data hold about 220,000 clones, with over 80% observed a single time. These data come from a study of cytomegalovirus exposure and HLA in healthy donors. The study, taken as a whole, reports: Generally TCR sequences proved uncommon, though certain public TCRs appeared in numerous donors.

V was clipped by 2 bases and J by 3 bases, with 7 bases between them. The CDR3 contains 13 residues. The germline V gene has CDR1 KGHSH and CDR2 LQKENI. The chain carries TRBV18 and TRBJ2-5; D tentatively reads TRBD1 or TRBD2 (5 bases each). Material: PBMCs. The sequence was collected from a woman younger than 45 in good health and CMV-seropositive. Written as DNA, the CDR3 is TGTGCCAGCTCACCAGGGGGTAAAGAGACCCAGTACTTC. This gives the protein CASSPGGKETQYF.